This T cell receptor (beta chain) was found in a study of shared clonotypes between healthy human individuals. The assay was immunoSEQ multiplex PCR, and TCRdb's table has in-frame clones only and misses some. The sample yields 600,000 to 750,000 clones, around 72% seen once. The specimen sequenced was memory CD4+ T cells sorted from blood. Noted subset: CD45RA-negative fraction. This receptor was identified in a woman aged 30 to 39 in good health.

The CDR3 DNA sequence: TGCGCCAGCAGCCGCCGAGGCATGGTAGCGGGCGATCAGAATGAGCAGTTCTTC. Encoded protein: CASSRRGMVAGDQNEQFF. J is TRBJ2-1 and V is TRBV4-1, with TRBD2 matching 7 bases. The germline V gene encodes CDR1 MGHRA and CDR2 YSYEKL. J was trimmed by 7 bases and V by 4 bases; bases with no gene match: 19. The CDR3 is made up of 18 amino acids.